The 20 T cell receptor beta chains given below trace back to one sample, sequenced in a study of post-analysis software for immune sequencing data (dated by TCRdb to the mid-2010s). The full study reports these points: Significantly higher frequencies in patients than in controls were found for roughly 5 TRBV segments, including TRBV5-6, TRBV5-1 and TRBV20-1.

Receptor libraries were prepared by PCR. Sequencing was performed on an Illumina HiSeq 2500. To reduce PCR and sequencing biases, unique molecular identifiers were built into the TCR beta cDNA libraries. Starting from the raw public reads, TCRdb applied fastp trimming at Q25, assembled clones with MiXCR and retained in-frame beta chains. Rows with one shared CDR3 protein collapse into an entry with the most common genes and DNA. For this sample there are about 680,000 distinct CDR3 sequences; roughly three fifths appear just once. Roughly 10% of the sample is taken by the ten largest. Their cognate antigens are unknown. The sample was blood. These receptor sequences come from a girl aged 2 to 9 with multiple sclerosis.

The chain uses TRBV20-1 and TRBJ2-4; possible D gene TRBD2, 5 bases. V lost 6 bases, J lost 3 bases, and 12 bases lay in between. Germline V gives CDR1 DFQATT, CDR2 SNEGSKA (reference sequence). The CDR3 loop spans 13 amino acids. CDR3 DNA: TGCAGTGCCTTGGACCGGGGCAAAAACATTCAGTACTTC. Translation gives CSALDRGKNIQYF.

V usage is TRBV4-2 and J usage is TRBJ2-5; 8 bases match TRBD1. Germline V gene data show CDR1 as LGHNA and CDR2 as YNFKEQ. The V and J ends lost 0 bases and 2 bases, in that order; junction bases with no gene match: 11. CDR3 length: 18 residues. The CDR3 loop is CASSQDLAGGAGQETQYF. CDR3 nucleotides: TGTGCCAGCAGCCAAGATCTTGCAGGGGGCGCGGGGCAAGAGACCCAGTACTTC.

This chain uses TRBV11-2 with TRBJ2-1, with D maybe TRBD1 (5 bases). The CDR3 length is 14 residues. Germline CDR1 is SGHAT and CDR2 is FQNNGV. The V gene lost 1 base and the J gene lost 8 bases, with 12 bases spanning the gap. Written as DNA, the CDR3 is TGTGCCAGCAGCTTAGTCGCCAGGGCGGATGAGCAGTTCTTC. It codes for CASSLVARADEQFF.

The V call is TRBV20-1, the J call TRBJ1-2, with 8 bases fitting TRBD1. The CDR3 is 13 residues long. Germline CDR1 DFQATT, CDR2 SNEGSKA (reference sequence). V trimming: 6 bases; J trimming: 5 bases; junction bases outside the gene matches: 8. The chain's CDR3 is CSAILQGVYGYTF. The DNA of the CDR3 is TGCAGTGCAATATTACAGGGGGTTTATGGCTACACCTTC.

V usage is TRBV18 and J usage is TRBJ2-5, with TRBD1 matching 9 bases. The J call may be wrong; the DNA end is better matched by TRBJ2-7. Germline CDR1 and CDR2: KGHSH and LQKENI. CDR3 length: 15 amino acids. CDR3 amino acids: CASSPLGQGGDEQYF. CDR3 nucleotide sequence: TGTGCCAGCTCACCTCTGGGACAGGGAGGAGACGAGCAGTACTTC.

This clonotype was found a few times. The rearrangement uses TRBV29-1 and TRBJ2-1; no clear D gene. Germline V gene data show CDR1 as SQVTM and CDR2 as ANQGSEA. Between the trimmed V and J ends, which lost 4 bases and 0 bases, there was a span of 10 bases. This CDR3 is 14 amino acids long. CDR3 in DNA: TGCAGCGTTGCGAGCAGAAGCTCCTACAATGAGCAGTTCTTC. Protein sequence: CSVASRSSYNEQFF.

This chain joins TRBV7-2 and TRBJ2-1, with no clear D. The CDR3 consists of 11 residues. Trimming removed 8 bases from V and 6 bases from J, with 8 bases in between. The germline V gene encodes CDR1 SGHTA and CDR2 FQGNSA. CDR3 DNA: TGTGCCAGCGTAGGCGGCAATGAGCAGTTCTTC. Amino acids: CASVGGNEQFF.

This clonotype was found a few times. The chain combines TRBV7-2 with TRBJ2-5; 7 bases align to TRBD2. The CDR3 runs 15 residues. The V segment lost 0 bases and the J segment 5 bases; nucleotides outside the gene matches: 6. Germline V gene sequence: CDR1 SGHTA, CDR2 FQGNSA. The CDR3 region is CASSLARTSSETQYF. The CDR3 bases are TGTGCCAGCAGCTTAGCTCGGACTAGTAGCGAGACCCAGTACTTC. Based on the CDR3 plus reference TRBV7-2 and TRBJ2-5, the full variable domain is GAGVSQSPSNKVTEKGKDVELRCDPISGHTALYWYRQSLGQGLEFLIYFQGNSAPDKSGLPSDRFSAERTGGSVSTLTIQRTQQEDSAVYLCASSLARTSSETQYFGPGTRLLVL.

This clonotype was seen a handful of times. The CDR3 region has the DNA TGCGCCAGCAGCTTGGGCTTGCAGGCTAGCGACGAGCAGTACTTC. This encodes CASSLGLQASDEQYF. This chain uses TRBV5-1 with TRBJ2-7; D might be TRBD2 (6 bases). CDR1 SGHRS and CDR2 YFSETQ come from the germline V gene. Trimming left V 0 bases short and J 5 bases short, with 15 bases between. This CDR3 is built from 15 residues.

The CDR3 coding sequence is TGTGCCAGCAGTTACTTTTCGGGGTCCCTTCTTGGGCAGTACTTC. Translation gives CASSYFSGSLLGQYF. The genes are TRBV6-5 and TRBJ2-7, with D possibly matching TRBD2 (5 bases). The CDR3 length is 15 residues. V lost 1 base, J lost 9 bases, and 19 bases lay in between. Per germline, CDR1 MNHEY and CDR2 SVGAGI.

The chain carries TRBV7-2 and TRBJ2-5, with 7 positions matching TRBD2. Germline trimming cut 3 bases from V and 4 bases from J; bases unmatched to any gene: 5. Germline V gene lookup returns CDR1 SGHTA and CDR2 FQGNSA. The CDR3 has 14 amino acids. DNA for the CDR3: TGTGCCAGCAGCTTGGTGACTAGCAGAGAGACCCAGTACTTC. Its translation is CASSLVTSRETQYF.

This clonotype is a singleton in its sample. The chain links TRBV10-3 to TRBJ2-5, with 11 bases aligning to TRBD2. The J call may be mistaken, given a closer DNA end match to TRBJ2-7. The CDR3 covers 13 residues. CDR1 is ENHRY and CDR2 is SYGVKD in the germline V gene. CDR3 protein: CAIKGSGRGEQYF. Written as DNA, the CDR3 is TGTGCCATCAAGGGTAGCGGGAGGGGCGAGCAGTACTTC.

The gene calls are TRBV20-1 and TRBJ2-4, with D hard to call. This CDR3 has 11 residues. The ends were cut back, 5 bases at V and 8 bases at J, with 10 bases in the middle. CDR1 DFQATT and CDR2 SNEGSKA come from the germline V gene (reference sequence). Here the CDR3 reads CSAQIGDIQYF. Written as DNA, the CDR3 is TGCAGTGCTCAGATAGGAGACATTCAGTACTTC.

In this sample, this clonotype turned up a few times. Here the CDR3 DNA reads TGTGCCAGCAGTTACATCGGAACGCAGTATTTT. This gives the protein CASSYIGTQYF. The genes are TRBV6-5 and TRBJ2-3; no clear D. CDR3 length: 11 amino acids. Trimming removed 2 bases at V and 9 bases at J, with 6 bases between. The V gene's germline CDR1 is MNHEY and CDR2 SVGAGI.

A word on this clonotype: Germline is not matched at one junction end, which may reflect a read error. The chain joins TRBV5-1 to TRBJ2-3; the D gene is possibly TRBD2 (5 bases). This CDR3 comprises 16 residues. Germline assignment: CDR1 SGHRS and CDR2 YFSETQ. Here the CDR3 reads CTSSLDPSYPTDTQYF. The CDR3 nucleotides are TGCACCAGCAGCTTGGACCCTAGCTATCCCACAGATACGCAGTATTTT.

The chain recombines TRBV7-2 with TRBJ2-5; tentatively, D is TRBD1 (6 bases). Trimming cost V 5 bases and J 5 bases, with 18 bases left between them. Per germline, CDR1 SGHTA and CDR2 FQGNSA. The length of the CDR3 is 15 residues. The chain's CDR3 is CASSRLTSRGETQYF. The CDR3 region has the DNA TGTGCCAGCAGCCGCCTAACTTCCAGGGGTGAGACCCAGTACTTC.

This clonotype turned up a few times. This chain joins TRBV29-1 and TRBJ2-4, with TRBD2 matching 9 bases. CDR3 length: 16 amino acids. Germline V gene sequence: CDR1 SQVTM, CDR2 ANQGSEA. The V gene end was trimmed by 6 bases and the J gene end by 1 base; junction bases not matched to a gene: 10. The CDR3 sequence is CSVLSGRGEAKNIQYF. CDR3 DNA: TGCAGCGTCCTTAGCGGGAGAGGGGAGGCCAAAAACATTCAGTACTTC.

The chain combines TRBV6-5 with TRBJ2-6; D is possibly TRBD1 (5 bases). This CDR3 has 16 amino acids. CDR1 is MNHEY, CDR2 SVGAGI, per germline. Trimming pared 2 bases from V and 4 bases from J, leaving 12 bases between. CDR3 in DNA: TGTGCCAGCAGTTACCAAGGGGCCCGCGGGGCCAACGTCCTGACTTTC. It yields the protein CASSYQGARGANVLTF.

The gene calls are TRBV11-2 and TRBJ2-1; no firm D call. The germline V gene encodes CDR1 SGHAT and CDR2 FQNNGV. With 3 bases removed from V and 11 bases from J, the gap between germline ends came to 11 bases. There are 12 residues in the CDR3. The CDR3 reads CASSFGLAQQFF. In DNA, the CDR3 is TGTGCCAGCAGCTTTGGTTTGGCTCAGCAGTTCTTC.

Concerning this clonotype itself: The junction shows a germline mismatch at one end, possibly a read error. The chain joins TRBV12-3 or TRBV12-4 to TRBJ2-3, with TRBD2 matching 10 bases. There are 14 residues in the CDR3. The chain's CDR3 is CASSGAGGTDTEYF. In DNA, the CDR3 is TGTGCCAGCAGTGGAGCGGGGGGGACAGATACGGAGTATTTT.